The 13 T cell receptor beta chains below come from one sample, sequenced in a study of OX40 agonist ivuxolimab in advanced cancers. Repertoires were generated with immunoSEQ multiplex PCR, while TCRdb's copy carries only in-frame clones and drops some. The data contain over 14,000 clones, 91% of them singletons. The sequences come from CD4+ or CD8+ T cells sorted from blood, collected in a trial of the OX40 agonist ivuxolimab. These TCRs come from an adult with an advanced solid tumor such as melanoma, head and neck, liver or kidney cancer.

This rearrangement joins TRBV4-1 to TRBJ2-3, with 7 positions matching TRBD2. The trim removed 1 base at V and 3 bases at J, leaving 7 bases unmatched. The CDR3 runs to 16 residues. Germline CDR1 reads MGHRA; CDR2 reads YSYEKL. CDR3: CASSQVGGGKTDTQYF. The CDR3 DNA is TGCGCCAGCAGCCAAGTTGGGGGAGGGAAGACAGATACGCAGTATTTT.

CDR3 protein: CATSRGRPRGNQPQHF. CDR3 in DNA: TGTGCCACCAGCAGAGGTAGACCGCGAGGCAATCAGCCCCAGCATTTT. The chain uses TRBV15 and TRBJ1-5; D gene uncertain. V lost 1 base and J 2 bases, leaving 12 bases between the germline ends. The CDR3 length is 16 residues. Germline V gene data show CDR1 as LNHNV and CDR2 as YYDKDF (reference sequence).

The chain is built from TRBV5-8 and TRBJ1-3; TRBD1 is a possible D gene (5 bases). The CDR3 is 15 amino acids. CDR1 and CDR2 (germline): SGHTS, YDEGEE. Deletions cut 0 bases from V and 2 bases from J, with 9 bases between. CDR3 in amino acids: CASSLAGTTGNTIYF. The CDR3 nucleotides are TGTGCCAGCAGCTTGGCGGGGACTACTGGAAACACCATATATTTT.

The V gene is TRBV19, the J gene TRBJ1-5; possibly TRBD1 for D (5 bases). CDR3 size: 14 residues. Germline V gene data show CDR1 as LNHDA and CDR2 as SQIVND (reference sequence). V lost 3 bases and J lost 8, with 14 bases in between. CDR3 sequence: CASSIAGSREPQHF. The CDR3 DNA follows: TGTGCCAGTAGTATCGCAGGGAGCCGCGAGCCCCAGCATTTT.

This sequence joins TRBV25-1 and TRBJ2-1; unclear D gene. Germline CDR1 and CDR2: MGHDK and SYGVNS. The CDR3 is 14 amino acids. Between the trimmed V and J ends, which lost 0 bases and 6 bases, there was a span of 9 bases. Written as DNA, the CDR3 is TGTGCCAGCAGTGAATATTTCCCGGGCAATGAGCAGTTCTTC. Amino acid sequence: CASSEYFPGNEQFF.

CDR3: CASSYVGRVDEQFF. The CDR3 bases are TGTGCCAGCAGTTACGTAGGGCGCGTGGATGAGCAGTTCTTC. This sequence joins TRBV6-5 and TRBJ2-1; D ambiguous. The CDR3 extends over 14 amino acids. Germline V gene data show CDR1 as MNHEY and CDR2 as SVGAGI. With 2 bases removed from V and 8 bases from J, the gap between germline ends came to 13 bases.

This chain uses TRBV5-4 with TRBJ2-5; TRBD2 agrees at 9 bases. V was pared by 0 bases and J by 3 bases, with 6 bases of the junction left unmatched. There are 16 residues in the CDR3. CDR1 is SGHNT and CDR2 is YYREEE in the germline V gene (reference sequence). CDR3 residues: CASSLGLAGMEETQYF. The DNA for the CDR3 is TGTGCCAGCAGCTTGGGTCTAGCGGGAATGGAAGAGACCCAGTACTTC.

The chain couples TRBV6-6 to TRBJ2-2; D is tentatively TRBD1 or TRBD2 (7 bases each). V lost 11 bases and J lost 8, with 21 bases in between. The germline V gene encodes CDR1 MNHNY and CDR2 SVGAGI (reference sequence). The CDR3 runs 14 residues. The CDR3 is CAGGGQSVTGELFF. CDR3 coding DNA: TGTGCCGGGGGGGGACAGTCAGTAACTGGGGAGCTGTTTTTT.

This clone came up a few times. The chain has TRBV5-4 and TRBJ2-2; 9 bases agree with TRBD2. V was clipped by 4 bases and J by 3 bases; unmatched bases: 10. Germline V gene lookup returns CDR1 SGHNT and CDR2 YYREEE (reference sequence). The CDR3 sequence is 17 residues long. The CDR3 is CASSPLRVAGDTGELFF. CDR3 bases: TGTGCCAGCAGCCCCCTTAGAGTAGCGGGAGACACCGGGGAGCTGTTTTTT.

The chain is built from TRBV7-2 and TRBJ2-7, with D unclear. The CDR3 consists of 13 residues. Trimming removed 1 base from V and 2 bases from J, with 6 bases in between. The V gene's germline CDR1 is SGHTA and CDR2 FQGNSA. The CDR3 coding sequence is TGTGCCAGCAGCTTAGTATCAACCTACGAGCAGTACTTC. Amino acids: CASSLVSTYEQYF.

The J gene is TRBJ1-1, the V gene TRBV6-1, with D perhaps matching TRBD1 (6 bases). V was shortened by 11 bases and J by 7 bases, with 20 bases between the two germline ends. Germline V lookup: CDR1 MNHNS, CDR2 SASEGT. The CDR3 is 13 residues long. The CDR3, as DNA: TGTGCCGGACAGCTTGTCAGCAATCATGAAGCTTTCTTT. Protein sequence: CAGQLVSNHEAFF.

The gene calls are TRBV29-1 and TRBJ1-1; maybe TRBD1 (5 bases). Germline CDR1 SQVTM, CDR2 ANQGSEA. The CDR3 has 13 amino acids. V shed 8 bases and J shed 1 base, with 14 bases lying between them. CDR3 nucleotide sequence: TGCAGCTTTATTGGGGGTTGGAACACTGAAGCTTTCTTT. It encodes CSFIGGWNTEAFF.

This chain connects TRBV27 to TRBJ2-7; TRBD1 might be the D (5 bases). Germline CDR1 reads MNHEY; CDR2 reads SMNVEV (reference sequence). CDR3 size: 16 residues. V lost 0 bases to trimming and J lost 2 bases, with 14 bases between them. CDR3 in DNA: TGTGCCAGCAGTTTATCGAAGCAGGGCCCCACCTACGAGCAGTACTTC. It encodes CASSLSKQGPTYEQYF.